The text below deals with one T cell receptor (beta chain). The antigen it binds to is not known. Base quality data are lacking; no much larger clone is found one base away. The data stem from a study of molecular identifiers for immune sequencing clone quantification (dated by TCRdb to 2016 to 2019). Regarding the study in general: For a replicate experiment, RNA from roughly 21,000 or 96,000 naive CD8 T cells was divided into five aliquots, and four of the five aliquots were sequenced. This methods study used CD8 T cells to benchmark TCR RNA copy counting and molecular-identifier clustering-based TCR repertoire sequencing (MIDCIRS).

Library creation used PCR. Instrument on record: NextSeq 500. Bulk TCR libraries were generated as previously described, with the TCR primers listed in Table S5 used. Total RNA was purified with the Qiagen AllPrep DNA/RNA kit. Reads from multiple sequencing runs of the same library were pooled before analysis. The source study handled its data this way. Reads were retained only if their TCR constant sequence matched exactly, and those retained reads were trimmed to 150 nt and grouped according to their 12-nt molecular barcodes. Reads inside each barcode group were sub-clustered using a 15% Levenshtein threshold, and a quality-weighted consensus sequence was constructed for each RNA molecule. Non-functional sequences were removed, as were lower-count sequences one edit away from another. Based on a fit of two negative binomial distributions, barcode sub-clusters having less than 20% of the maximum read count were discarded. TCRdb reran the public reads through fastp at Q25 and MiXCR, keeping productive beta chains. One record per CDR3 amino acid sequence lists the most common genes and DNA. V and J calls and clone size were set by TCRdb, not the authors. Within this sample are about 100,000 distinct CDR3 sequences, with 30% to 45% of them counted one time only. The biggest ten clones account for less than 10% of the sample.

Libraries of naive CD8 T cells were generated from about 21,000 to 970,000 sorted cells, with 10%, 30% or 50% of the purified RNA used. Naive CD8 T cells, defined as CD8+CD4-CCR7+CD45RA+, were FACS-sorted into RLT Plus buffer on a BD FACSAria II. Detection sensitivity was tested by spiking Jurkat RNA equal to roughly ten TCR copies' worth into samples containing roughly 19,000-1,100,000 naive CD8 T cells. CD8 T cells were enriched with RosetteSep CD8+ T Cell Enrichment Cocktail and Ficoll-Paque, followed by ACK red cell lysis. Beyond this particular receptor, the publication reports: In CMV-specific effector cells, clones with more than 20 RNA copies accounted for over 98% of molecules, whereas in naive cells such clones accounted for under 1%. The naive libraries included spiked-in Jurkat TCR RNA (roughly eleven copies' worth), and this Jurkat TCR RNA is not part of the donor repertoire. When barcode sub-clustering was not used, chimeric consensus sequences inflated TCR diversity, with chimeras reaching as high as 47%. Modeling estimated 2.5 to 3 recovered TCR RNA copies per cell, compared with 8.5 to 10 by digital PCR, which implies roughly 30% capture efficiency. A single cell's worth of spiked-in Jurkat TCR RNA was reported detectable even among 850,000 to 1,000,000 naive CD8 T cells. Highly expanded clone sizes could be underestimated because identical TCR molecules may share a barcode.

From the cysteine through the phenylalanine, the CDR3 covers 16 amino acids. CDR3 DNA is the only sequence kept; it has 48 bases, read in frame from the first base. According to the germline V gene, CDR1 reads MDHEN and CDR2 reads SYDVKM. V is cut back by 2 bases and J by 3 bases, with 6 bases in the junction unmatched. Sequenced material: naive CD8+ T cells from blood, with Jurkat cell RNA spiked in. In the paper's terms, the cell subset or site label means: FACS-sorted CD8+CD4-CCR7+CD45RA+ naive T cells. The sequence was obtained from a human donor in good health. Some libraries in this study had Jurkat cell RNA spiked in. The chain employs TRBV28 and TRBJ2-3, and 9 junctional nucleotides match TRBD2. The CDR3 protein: CASSLRAGGQTDTQYF. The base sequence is TGTGCCAGCAGTTTACGGGCGGGAGGGCAAACAGATACGCAGTATTTT. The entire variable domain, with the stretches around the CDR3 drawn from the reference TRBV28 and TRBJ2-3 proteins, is DVKVTQSSRYLVKRTGEKVFLECVQDMDHENMFWYRQDPGLGLRLIYFSYDVKMKEKGDIPEGYSVSREKKERFSLILESASTNQTSMYLCASSLRAGGQTDTQYFGPGTRLTVL.